Below are 4 T cell receptor beta chains sequenced from a single sample in a study of metastatic and nonmetastatic thyroid tumors. All patients were treatment-naive before thyroid surgery. TCRdb called clones again from the PCR reads with MiXCR. The data hold 15,000 to 20,000 clones, with roughly 34% observed a single time. Sequenced input: tumor tissue. Receptors were obtained from a male donor with papillary thyroid cancer or a benign thyroid nodule (not recorded which). Some clones in this sample may be carry-over from other donors' samples.

There are many counts of this clone. The chain couples TRBV9 to TRBJ2-7; possibly TRBD1 for D (6 bases). Trimming removed 2 bases at V and 6 bases at J, with 15 bases between. Germline lookup yields CDR1 SGDLS and CDR2 YYNGEE. CDR3 length: 14 amino acids. The DNA for the CDR3 is TGTGCCAGCAGCGTCCGGGACATCGAAGGCGAGCAGTACTTC. Translation gives CASSVRDIEGEQYF.

This clone was recorded many times. The J gene is TRBJ1-4, the V gene TRBV2; D gene ambiguous. Germline V CDR1 and CDR2: SNHLY, FYNNEI. This CDR3 region has 12 residues. The ends were cut back, 6 bases at V and 8 bases at J, with 10 bases in the middle. CDR3 sequence: CASRREDEKLFF. CDR3 nucleotide sequence: TGTGCCAGCAGGAGGGAGGACGAAAAACTGTTTTTT.

The CDR3 DNA follows: TGTGCCAGCACCGGCAAGGCCGAGCAGTACTTC. This sequence encodes CASTGKAEQYF. The V call is TRBV2, the J call TRBJ2-7; D remains unclear. The V end was cut by 7 bases, the J end by 6 bases, with 10 bases between. Germline V lookup: CDR1 SNHLY, CDR2 FYNNEI. The CDR3 sequence is 11 residues long. Looking up the rest from reference TRBV2 and TRBJ2-7 gives the full variable domain: EPEVTQTPSHQVTQMGQEVILRCVPISNHLYFYWYRQILGQKVEFLVSFYNNEISEKSEIFDDQFSVERPDGSNFTLKIRSTKLEDSAMYFCASTGKAEQYFGPGTRLTVT.

This clone has a handful of counts. The chain couples TRBV2 to TRBJ1-5; D gene unclear. Trimming left V 8 bases short and J 11 bases short, with 22 bases between. Germline-derived CDR1 and CDR2 are SNHLY and FYNNEI. This CDR3 spans 14 amino acids. The CDR3: CASGETDRRGTQHF. CDR3 DNA sequence: TGTGCCAGCGGAGAAACTGACCGTCGTGGGACCCAGCATTTT.